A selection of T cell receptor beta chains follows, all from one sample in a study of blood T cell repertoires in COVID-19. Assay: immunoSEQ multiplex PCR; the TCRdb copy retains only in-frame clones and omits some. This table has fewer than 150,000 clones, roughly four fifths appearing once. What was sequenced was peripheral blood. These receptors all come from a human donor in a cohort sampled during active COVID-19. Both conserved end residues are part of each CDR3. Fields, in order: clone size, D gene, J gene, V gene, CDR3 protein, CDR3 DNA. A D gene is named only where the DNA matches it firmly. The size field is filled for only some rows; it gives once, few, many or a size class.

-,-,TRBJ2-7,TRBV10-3,CASPRGDPYEQYF,TGTGCCAGCCCCCGGGGAGACCCCTACGAGCAGTACTTC
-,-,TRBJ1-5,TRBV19,CASSIDRGQPQHF,TGTGCCAGTAGTATAGACAGGGGTCAGCCCCAGCATTTT
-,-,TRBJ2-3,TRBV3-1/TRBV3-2,CASSLQWGAGDRDTQYF,TGTGCCAGCAGCCTCCAGTGGGGGGCGGGGGACCGAGATACGCAGTATTTT
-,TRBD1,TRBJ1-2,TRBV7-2,CASSLTDRDRGGYTF,TGTGCCAGCAGCTTAACCGACCGGGACAGGGGAGGCTACACCTTC
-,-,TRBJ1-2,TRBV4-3,CASSQVGSALYGYTF,TGCGCCAGCAGCCAAGTCGGGTCAGCACTCTATGGCTACACCTTC
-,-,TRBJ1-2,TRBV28,CASSGPGETNYGYTF,TGTGCCAGCAGTGGCCCCGGGGAGACTAACTATGGCTACACCTTC
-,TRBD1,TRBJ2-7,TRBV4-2,CASSSRTGSSYEQYF,TGTGCCAGCAGCTCACGGACAGGCAGCTCCTACGAGCAGTACTTC
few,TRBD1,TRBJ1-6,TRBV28,CASSKGDRPRSPLHF,TGTGCCAGCAGTAAAGGGGACAGGCCAAGATCACCCCTCCACTTT
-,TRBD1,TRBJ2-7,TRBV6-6,CASSQYGTVTFSYEQYF,TGTGCCAGCAGTCAATACGGGACAGTAACATTCTCCTACGAGCAGTACTTC
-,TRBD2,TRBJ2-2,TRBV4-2,CASSQADGGGRNTGELFF,TGTGCCAGCAGCCAAGCTGACGGGGGGGGACGAAACACCGGGGAGCTGTTTTTT
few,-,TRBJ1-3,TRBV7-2,CASSLGPVGNTIYF,TGTGCCAGCAGCTTAGGTCCTGTAGGAAACACCATATATTTT
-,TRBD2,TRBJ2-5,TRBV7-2,CASSLSSGGSQTQYF,TGTGCCAGCAGCTTATCTAGCGGGGGGAGTCAGACCCAGTACTTC
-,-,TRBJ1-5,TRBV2,CASSEVGLGGSPQHF,TGTGCCAGCAGTGAAGTAGGCCTAGGGGGATCACCCCAGCATTTT
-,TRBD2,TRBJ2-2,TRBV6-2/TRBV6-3,CASSYLAGGSGELFF,TGTGCCAGCAGTTACCTAGCGGGGGGTTCCGGGGAGCTGTTTTTT
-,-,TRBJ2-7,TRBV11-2,CASSLRTDSYEQYF,TGTGCCAGCAGCTTAAGGACAGATTCCTACGAGCAGTACTTC
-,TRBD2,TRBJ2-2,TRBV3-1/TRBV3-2,CASSQKPPGLATGELFF,TGTGCCAGCAGCCAAAAGCCCCCGGGACTAGCCACCGGGGAGCTGTTTTTT
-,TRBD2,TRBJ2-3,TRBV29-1,CSGRGGAGDTQYF,TGCAGCGGCCGCGGGGGGGCGGGAGATACGCAGTATTTT
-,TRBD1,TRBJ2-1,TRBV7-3,CASSLFGQGYYEQFF,TGTGCCAGCAGCTTATTCGGACAGGGTTACTATGAGCAGTTCTTC
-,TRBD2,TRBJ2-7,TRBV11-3,CASSPSGGYEQYF,TGTGCCAGCAGCCCCTCGGGGGGGTACGAGCAGTACTTC
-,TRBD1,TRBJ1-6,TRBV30,CAWSVGLGQGASPLHF,TGTGCCTGGAGTGTTGGTCTGGGACAGGGGGCTTCACCCCTCCACTTT
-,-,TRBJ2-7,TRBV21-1,CASSTLKTRPGLASPEQYF,TGTGCCAGCAGCACCCTAAAAACTAGACCGGGACTAGCCTCGCCCGAGCAGTACTTC
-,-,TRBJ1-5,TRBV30,CAWSSNSGTINQPQHF,TGTGCCTGGAGTTCAAACTCCGGGACAATCAATCAGCCCCAGCATTTT
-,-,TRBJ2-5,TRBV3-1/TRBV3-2,CASSQEEGPLNF,TGTGCCAGCAGCCAAGAAGAGGGCCCTCTGAACTTC
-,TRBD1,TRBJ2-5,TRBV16,CASSQPTGGQETQYF,TGTGCCAGCAGCCAACCTACAGGGGGGCAAGAGACCCAGTACTTC
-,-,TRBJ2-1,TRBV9,CASSRGSNEQFF,TGTGCCAGCAGCAGGGGAAGCAATGAGCAGTTCTTC
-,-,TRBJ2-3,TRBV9,CASSVGGDTQYF,TGTGCCAGCAGCGTAGGAGGAGATACGCAGTATTTT
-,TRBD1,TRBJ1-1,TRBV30,CASHRGSGSEAFF,TGTGCCTCACACAGGGGCTCGGGGTCTGAAGCTTTCTTT
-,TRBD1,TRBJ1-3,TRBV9,CASSQLGTAGNTIYF,TGTGCCAGCAGCCAACTCGGGACAGCTGGAAACACCATATATTTT
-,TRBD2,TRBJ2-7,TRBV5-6,CASSLYRGDSYEQYF,TGTGCCAGCAGCTTGTACCGGGGGGACTCCTACGAGCAGTACTTC
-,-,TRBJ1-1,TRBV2,CASNPWTADTEAFF,TGTGCCAGCAACCCTTGGACAGCAGACACTGAAGCTTTCTTT
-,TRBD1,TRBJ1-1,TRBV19,CASSLGQGNMNTEAFF,TGTGCCAGTAGTCTCGGACAGGGGAATATGAACACTGAAGCTTTCTTT
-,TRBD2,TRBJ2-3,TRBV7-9,CASSLGAGGDTQYF,TGTGCCAGCAGCTTAGGAGCGGGGGGAGATACGCAGTATTTT
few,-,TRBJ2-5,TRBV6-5,CASRNGQETQYF,TGTGCCAGCAGGAACGGCCAAGAGACCCAGTACTTC
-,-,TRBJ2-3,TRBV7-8,CASSLNVGGRTDTQYF,TGTGCCAGCAGCTTAAATGTCGGGGGTCGCACAGATACGCAGTATTTT
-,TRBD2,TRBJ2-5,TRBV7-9,CASSAGEETQYF,TGTGCCAGCTCGGCGGGGGAAGAGACCCAGTACTTC